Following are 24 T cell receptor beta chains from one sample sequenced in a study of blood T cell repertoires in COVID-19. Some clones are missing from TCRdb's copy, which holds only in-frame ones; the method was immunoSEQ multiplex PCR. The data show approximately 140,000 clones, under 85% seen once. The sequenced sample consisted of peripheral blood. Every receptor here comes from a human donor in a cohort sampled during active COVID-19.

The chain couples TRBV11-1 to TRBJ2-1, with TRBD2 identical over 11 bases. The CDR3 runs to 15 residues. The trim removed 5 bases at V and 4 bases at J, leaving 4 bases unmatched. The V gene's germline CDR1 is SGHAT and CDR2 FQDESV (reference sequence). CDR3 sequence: CASSRTSGLYNEQFF. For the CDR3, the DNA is TGTGCCAGCAGCCGGACTAGCGGGCTTTACAATGAGCAGTTCTTC. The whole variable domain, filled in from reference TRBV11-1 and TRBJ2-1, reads EAEVAQSPRYKITEKSQAVAFWCDPISGHATLYWYRQILGQGPELLVQFQDESVVDDSQLPKDRFSAERLKGVDSTLKIQPAELGDSAMYLCASSRTSGLYNEQFFGPGTRLTVL.

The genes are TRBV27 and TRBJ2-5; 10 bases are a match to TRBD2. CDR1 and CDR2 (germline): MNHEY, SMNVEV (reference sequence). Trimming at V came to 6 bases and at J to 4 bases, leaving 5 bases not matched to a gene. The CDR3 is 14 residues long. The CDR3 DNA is TGTGCCAGCAGGGAACTAGCGGGACGAGAGACCCAGTACTTC. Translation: CASRELAGRETQYF.

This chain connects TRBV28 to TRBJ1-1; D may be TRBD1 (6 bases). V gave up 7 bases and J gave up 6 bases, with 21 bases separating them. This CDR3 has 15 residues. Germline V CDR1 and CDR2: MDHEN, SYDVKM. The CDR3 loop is CASKVGGQVGSEAFF. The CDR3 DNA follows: TGTGCCAGCAAGGTCGGGGGGCAGGTGGGGTCTGAAGCTTTCTTT.

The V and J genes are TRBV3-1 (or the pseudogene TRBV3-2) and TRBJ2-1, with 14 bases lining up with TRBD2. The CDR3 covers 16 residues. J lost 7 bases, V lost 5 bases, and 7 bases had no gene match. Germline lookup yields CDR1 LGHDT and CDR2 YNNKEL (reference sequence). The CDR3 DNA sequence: TGTGCCAGCAGCTCTCCCGGGACTAGCGGGAGAAATGAGCAGTTCTTC. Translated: CASSSPGTSGRNEQFF.

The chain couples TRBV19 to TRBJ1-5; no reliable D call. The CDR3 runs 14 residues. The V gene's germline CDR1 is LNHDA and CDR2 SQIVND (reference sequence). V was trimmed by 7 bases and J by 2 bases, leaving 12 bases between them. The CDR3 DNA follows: TGTGCCAGTATTAGTGCCGGAGGCAATCAGCCCCAGCATTTT. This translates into CASISAGGNQPQHF. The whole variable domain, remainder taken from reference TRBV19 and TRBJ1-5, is DGGITQSPKYLFRKEGQNVTLSCEQNLNHDAMYWYRQDPGQGLRLIYYSQIVNDFQKGDIAEGYSVSREKKESFPLTVTSAQKNPTAFYLCASISAGGNQPQHFGDGTRLSIL.

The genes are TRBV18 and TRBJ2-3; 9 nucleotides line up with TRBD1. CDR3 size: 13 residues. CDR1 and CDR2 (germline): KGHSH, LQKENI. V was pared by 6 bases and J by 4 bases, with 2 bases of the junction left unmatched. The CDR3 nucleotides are TGTGCCAGCTCCACAGGGGGCGCAGATACGCAGTATTTT. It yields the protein CASSTGGADTQYF.

This CDR3 reads CASSYYGGLGYGEQFF. The CDR3 DNA is TGTGCCAGCAGCTATTACGGGGGTTTAGGGTACGGTGAGCAGTTCTTC. The J gene is TRBJ2-1, the V gene TRBV14; D is perhaps TRBD2 (6 bases). Germline V CDR1 and CDR2: SGHDN, FVKESK. V lost 5 bases and J lost 9, with 23 bases in between. The CDR3 has 16 residues.

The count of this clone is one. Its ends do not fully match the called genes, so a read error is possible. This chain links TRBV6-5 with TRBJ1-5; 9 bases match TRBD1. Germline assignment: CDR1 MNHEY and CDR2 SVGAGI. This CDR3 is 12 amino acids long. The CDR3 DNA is TGTGCCAGCAGAAGACAGGGGGGTGGTTGGTATTTT. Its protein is CASRRQGGGWYF.

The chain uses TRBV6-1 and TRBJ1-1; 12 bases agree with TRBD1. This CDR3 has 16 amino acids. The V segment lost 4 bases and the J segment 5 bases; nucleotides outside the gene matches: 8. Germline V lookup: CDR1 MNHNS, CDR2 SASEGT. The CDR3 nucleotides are TGTGCCAGCAGTGTCGGGACAGGGGGCTTGGTAACTGAAGCTTTCTTT. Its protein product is CASSVGTGGLVTEAFF.

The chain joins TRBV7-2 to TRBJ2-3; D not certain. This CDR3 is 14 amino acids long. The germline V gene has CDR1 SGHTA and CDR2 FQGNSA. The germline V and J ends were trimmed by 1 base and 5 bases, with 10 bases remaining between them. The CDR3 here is CASSLDLGVDTQYF. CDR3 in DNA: TGTGCCAGCAGCTTAGATTTGGGCGTAGATACGCAGTATTTT.

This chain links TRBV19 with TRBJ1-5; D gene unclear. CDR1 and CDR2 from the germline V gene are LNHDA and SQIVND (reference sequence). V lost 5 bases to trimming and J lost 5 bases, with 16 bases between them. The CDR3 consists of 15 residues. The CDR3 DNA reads TGTGCCAGTAGTTTGGGGTTAGGAGGCCATCAGCCCCAGCATTTT. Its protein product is CASSLGLGGHQPQHF. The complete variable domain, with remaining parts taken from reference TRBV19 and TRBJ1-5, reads DGGITQSPKYLFRKEGQNVTLSCEQNLNHDAMYWYRQDPGQGLRLIYYSQIVNDFQKGDIAEGYSVSREKKESFPLTVTSAQKNPTAFYLCASSLGLGGHQPQHFGDGTRLSIL.

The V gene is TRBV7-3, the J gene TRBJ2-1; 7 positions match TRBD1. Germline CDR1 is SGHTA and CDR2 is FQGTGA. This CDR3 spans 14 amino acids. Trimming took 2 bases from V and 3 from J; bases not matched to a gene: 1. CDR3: CASSLRDSYNEQFF. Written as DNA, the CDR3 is TGTGCCAGCAGCTTACGGGACAGCTACAATGAGCAGTTCTTC.

CDR3 amino acids: CASSRDSGENTEAFF. CDR3 sequence (DNA): TGTGCCAGCTCACGAGATTCCGGGGAGAACACTGAAGCTTTCTTT. The genes are TRBV18 and TRBJ1-1; D is unclear. CDR3 length equals 15 residues. Trimming removed 4 bases from V and 1 base from J, with 13 bases in between. CDR1 is KGHSH, CDR2 LQKENI, per germline. Combining the CDR3 with reference TRBV18 and TRBJ1-1 gives the whole variable domain NAGVMQNPRHLVRRRGQEARLRCSPMKGHSHVYWYRQLPEEGLKFMVYLQKENIIDESGMPKERFSAEFPKEGPSILRIQQVVRGDSAAYFCASSRDSGENTEAFFGQGTRLTVV.

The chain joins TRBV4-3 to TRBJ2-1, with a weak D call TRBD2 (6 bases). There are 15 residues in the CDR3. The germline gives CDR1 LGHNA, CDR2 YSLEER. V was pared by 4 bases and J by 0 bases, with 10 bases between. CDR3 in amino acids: CASSRSGPSYNEQFF. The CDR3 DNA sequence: TGCGCCAGCAGCCGTAGCGGCCCCTCCTACAATGAGCAGTTCTTC.

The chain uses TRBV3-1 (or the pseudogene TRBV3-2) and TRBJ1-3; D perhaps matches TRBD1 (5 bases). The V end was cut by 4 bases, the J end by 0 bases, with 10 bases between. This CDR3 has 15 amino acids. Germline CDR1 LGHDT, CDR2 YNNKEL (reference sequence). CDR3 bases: TGTGCCAGCAGCCGTTCAGGGTCCTCTGGAAACACCATATATTTT. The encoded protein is CASSRSGSSGNTIYF.

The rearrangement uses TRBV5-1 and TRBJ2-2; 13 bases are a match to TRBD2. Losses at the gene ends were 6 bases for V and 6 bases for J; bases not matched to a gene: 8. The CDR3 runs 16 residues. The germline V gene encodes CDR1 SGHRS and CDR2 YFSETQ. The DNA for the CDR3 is TGCGCCAGCACCAATATACTAGCGGGAGGGCCCGGGGAGCTGTTTTTT. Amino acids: CASTNILAGGPGELFF.

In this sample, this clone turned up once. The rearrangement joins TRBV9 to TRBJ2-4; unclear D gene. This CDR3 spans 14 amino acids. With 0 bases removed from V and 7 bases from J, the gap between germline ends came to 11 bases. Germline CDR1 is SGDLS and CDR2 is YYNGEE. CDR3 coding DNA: TGTGCCAGCAGCGTAGCTGAGGCGCGGAACATTCAGTACTTC. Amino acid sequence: CASSVAEARNIQYF.

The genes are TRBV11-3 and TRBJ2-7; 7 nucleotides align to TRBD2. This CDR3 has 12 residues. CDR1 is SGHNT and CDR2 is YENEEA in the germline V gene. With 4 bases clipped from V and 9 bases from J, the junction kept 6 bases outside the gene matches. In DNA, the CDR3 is TGTGCCAGCAGCTCCCCCACTAGCGCGCAGTACTTC. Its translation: CASSSPTSAQYF.

For the CDR3, the DNA is TGTGCCAGCAGCTCCTACAGCCTGAGCACAGATACGCAGTATTTT. Translating gives CASSSYSLSTDTQYF. This chain uses TRBV5-4 with TRBJ2-3, with D unresolved. Germline CDR1 SGHNT, CDR2 YYREEE (reference sequence). Trimming removed 3 bases from V and 0 bases from J, with 11 bases in between. The CDR3 is made up of 15 amino acids.

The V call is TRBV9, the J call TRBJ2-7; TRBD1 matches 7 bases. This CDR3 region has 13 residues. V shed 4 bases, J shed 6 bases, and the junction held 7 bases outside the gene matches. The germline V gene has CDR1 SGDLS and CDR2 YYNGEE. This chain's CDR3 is CASSRDSTGEQYF. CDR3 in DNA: TGTGCCAGCAGCAGGGACAGCACCGGCGAGCAGTACTTC.

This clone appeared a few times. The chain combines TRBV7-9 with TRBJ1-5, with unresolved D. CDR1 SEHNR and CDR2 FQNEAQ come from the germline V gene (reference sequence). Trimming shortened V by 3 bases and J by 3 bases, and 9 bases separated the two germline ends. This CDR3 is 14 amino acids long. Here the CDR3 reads CASSLAGDNQPQHF. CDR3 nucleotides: TGTGCCAGCAGCTTGGCCGGAGACAATCAGCCCCAGCATTTT.

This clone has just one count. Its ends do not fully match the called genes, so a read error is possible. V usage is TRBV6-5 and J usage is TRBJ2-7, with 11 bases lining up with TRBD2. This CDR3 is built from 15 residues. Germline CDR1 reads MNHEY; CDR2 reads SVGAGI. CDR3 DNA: TGTACCAGCAGGCCTACTAGCGGGAGAAGTGGCGAGCAGTACTTC. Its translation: CTSRPTSGRSGEQYF.

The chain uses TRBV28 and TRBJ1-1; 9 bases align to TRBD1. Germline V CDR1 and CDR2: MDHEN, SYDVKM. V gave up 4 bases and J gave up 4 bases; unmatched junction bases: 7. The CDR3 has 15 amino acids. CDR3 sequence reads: CASSSAGTGTTEAFF. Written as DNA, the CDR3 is TGTGCCAGCAGTTCCGCCGGGACAGGGACCACTGAAGCTTTCTTT.

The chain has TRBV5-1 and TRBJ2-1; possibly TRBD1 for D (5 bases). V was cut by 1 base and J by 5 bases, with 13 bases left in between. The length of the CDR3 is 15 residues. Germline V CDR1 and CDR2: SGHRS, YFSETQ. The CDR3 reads CASSLTGAPNNEQFF. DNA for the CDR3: TGCGCCAGCAGCTTGACAGGAGCCCCCAACAATGAGCAGTTCTTC.